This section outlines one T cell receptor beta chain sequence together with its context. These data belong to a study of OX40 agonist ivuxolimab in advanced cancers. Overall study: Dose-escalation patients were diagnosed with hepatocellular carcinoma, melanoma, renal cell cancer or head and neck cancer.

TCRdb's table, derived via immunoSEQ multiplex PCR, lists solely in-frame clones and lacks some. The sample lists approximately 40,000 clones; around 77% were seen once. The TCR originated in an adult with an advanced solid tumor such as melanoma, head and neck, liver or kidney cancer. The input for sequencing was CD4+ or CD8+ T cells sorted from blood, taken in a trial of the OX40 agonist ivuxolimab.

CDR3 amino acids: CASSLLVEQFF. The CDR3 DNA sequence: TGTGCCAGCAGCTTACTGGTTGAGCAGTTCTTC. The genes are TRBV7-9 and TRBJ2-1; D is ambiguous. The V gene's germline CDR1 is SEHNR and CDR2 FQNEAQ (reference sequence). V lost 2 bases and J lost 9, with 5 bases in between. The CDR3 totals 11 residues.